This T cell receptor beta chain was identified in a study of neoadjuvant nivolumab and ipilimumab in lung cancer. Study background: Patients got nivolumab 3 mg/kg on days 1, 15 and 29; combination added ipilimumab 1 mg/kg day 1.

Study-level results: Compared with tumor-adjacent uninvolved lung, resected tumors showed greater richness and clonality. Pretherapy blood TCR richness correlated positively with resected tumor richness. From pretherapy to surgery, tumor richness and clonality rose with dual therapy.

Notes on this clone: Its antigen is unknown.

The V gene's germline CDR1 is SQVTM and CDR2 ANQGSEA. Deletions cut 3 bases from V and 9 bases from J, with 24 bases between. The CDR3 is 16 residues long. Libraries were prepared by immunoSEQ multiplex PCR; TCRdb keeps only in-frame clonotypes and omits some of them. The top ten hold 2% to 2.5% of the sample, which has about 20,000 clones, about 87% seen once. The sequence was collected from an adult with non-small cell lung cancer. Source: peripheral blood, taken before neoadjuvant nivolumab, alone or with ipilimumab. This chain connects TRBV29-1 to TRBJ2-1; D remains ambiguous. The CDR3: CSVEGPSNFDIGEQFF. The CDR3 DNA sequence: TGCAGCGTTGAGGGCCCTTCGAATTTTGATATAGGTGAGCAGTTCTTC.